This T cell receptor (beta chain) emerged from a study of CD8 T cells in Susac syndrome. Random-hexamer reverse transcription was applied to about 0.5 to 1 ug RNA. The TCR beta CDR3 was amplified by immunoSEQ multiplex PCR across 54 Vbeta, 13 Jbeta. MiXCR, run by TCRdb on the immunoSEQ multiplex PCR reads, gives a single entry per CDR3 protein. The table shows about 110,000 distinct CDR3 sequences, with 90% to 96% occurring only once. On this clonotype itself: Antigen specificity is unknown.

From blood CD8+ and CD4+ T cells, TCR beta sequences were generated. Findings of the study overall: The number of individuals included in the study's TCR sequencing and HLA analysis was acknowledged as relatively small.

The germline V gene encodes CDR1 SGHNT and CDR2 YYREEE (reference sequence). This CDR3 is 14 amino acids long. V was cut by 1 base and J by 8 bases, with 12 bases left in between. Sequencing used CD4+ T cells from PBMCs. This TCR was recovered from a human donor in good health. The genes are TRBV5-4 and TRBJ2-2; no clear D. CDR3 residues: CASSLRADGGELFF. In nucleotides, the CDR3 is TGTGCCAGCAGCTTGAGGGCCGATGGAGGGGAGCTGTTTTTT.